This TCR beta chain was sequenced during a study of CD8 T cells in Susac syndrome. The CDR3 consists of 13 residues. The V end was cut by 0 bases, the J end by 7 bases, with 6 bases between. Germline V CDR1 and CDR2: KGHDR, SFDVKD. Reverse transcription used about 0.45 to 1 ug RNA and random hexamers. The authors amplified TCR beta CDR3 across 54 Vbeta and 13 Jbeta using immunoSEQ multiplex PCR. A single record per CDR3 protein comes from TCRdb applying MiXCR to the immunoSEQ multiplex PCR reads. The sample has under 250,000 distinct CDR3 sequences; about 95% are singletons. The rearrangement uses TRBV24-1 and TRBJ2-1; D gene uncertain. The sequence derives from a human donor with Susac syndrome. Material: CD4+ T cells from PBMCs. DNA for the CDR3: TGTGCCACCAGTGATTTGGTCAGGAATGAGCAGTTCTTC. Encoded protein: CATSDLVRNEQFF.